This T cell receptor (beta chain) appears in the sequencing data of a study of OX40 agonist ivuxolimab in advanced cancers. Study summary: The eligibility criteria allowed prior anti-PD-1, anti-PD-L1 or anti-CTLA-4 therapy, and roughly 39% had some.

Study results and caveats: Partial responders treated at 0.1-3.0 mg/kg exhibited clonal expansion among the lowest measured. The CD4+ and CD8+ T cells in the blood had expanded clonally by week 6 at 0.1 to 3.0 mg/kg.

Only one count was recorded for this clone. Its target is unknown. The length of the CDR3 is 15 residues. Trimming removed 3 bases from V and 2 bases from J, with 14 bases in between. Per the germline V gene, CDR1 is GTSNPN and CDR2 is SVGIG (reference sequence). The repertoire was sequenced with immunoSEQ multiplex PCR; TCRdb's copy has only in-frame clones and lacks some. The sample has roughly 100,000 clones; more than 80% are singletons. This chain joins TRBV30 and TRBJ2-1, with D maybe TRBD1 (6 bases). The specimen comprised CD4+ or CD8+ T cells sorted from blood, sampled in a trial of the OX40 agonist ivuxolimab. The clonotype originates from an adult with an advanced solid tumor such as melanoma, head and neck, liver or kidney cancer. Here the CDR3 reads CAWSLTGTPYNEQFF. CDR3 nucleotides: TGTGCCTGGAGCCTCACAGGGACCCCCTACAATGAGCAGTTCTTC.